This T cell receptor (beta chain) was retrieved from a study of blood T cell repertoires in COVID-19. Across the study: From the United States, Italy and Spain came samples of acute and convalescent COVID-19. PBMCs, B-cell-depleted T cells, or T cells were the source of the cDNA or gDNA that made up the material.

Original analysis: Estimates of nucleated cell counts were drawn from the amplification of reference gene primers. Profiling relied on immunoSEQ multiplex PCR, and the TCRdb table lists in-frame clones only, not all of them. The DNA gave D and trimming, while V, J and clone size come from that table. The sample yields 100,000 to 150,000 clones, around 87% seen once. With 4 bases removed from V and 3 bases from J, the gap between germline ends came to 10 bases. Per the germline V gene, CDR1 is SGHKS and CDR2 is YYEKEE (reference sequence). This CDR3 has 13 residues. The specimen was peripheral blood. The TCR originated in a woman aged 60-75 years with acute or convalescent COVID-19. This chain links TRBV5-5 with TRBJ1-1; D gene unclear. DNA for the CDR3: TGTGCCAGCAGCCTCGACTCCTACACTGAAGCTTTCTTT. Its protein is CASSLDSYTEAFF.